The present entry profiles one T cell receptor beta chain with its context. The RNA, roughly 0.45 to 1 ug, was put through reverse transcription using random hexamers. TCRdb redid the calling of the immunoSEQ multiplex PCR reads with MiXCR, one entry per CDR3 protein. Of roughly 150,000 distinct CDR3 sequences listed, roughly 95% are singletons. This sample is part of a study of CD8 T cells in Susac syndrome. Trimming took 4 bases from V and 5 from J; bases not matched to a gene: 3. Germline CDR1 SGHTS, CDR2 YDEGEE. The CDR3 is made up of 14 amino acids. The multiple sclerosis control group was made up of treatment-naive patients with stable or active relapsing-remitting disease.

What was sequenced was CD4+ T cells from PBMCs. The chain carries TRBV5-8 and TRBJ1-5; 10 bases map to TRBD1. The source of this sequence is a human donor with multiple sclerosis. CDR3 in DNA: TGTGCCAGCAGCACCGGGACAGGGGATCAGCCCCAGCATTTT. Translated, it gives CASSTGTGDQPQHF.